A single sample gave rise to the 7 T cell receptor beta chains below, sequenced in a study of T-cell reconstitution after alpha-beta-depleted transplantation in children. Unique molecular identifiers were built into the TCRbeta library. TCRdb reprocessed the PCR reads with MiXCR, giving one entry per CDR3 protein. This repertoire shows approximately 300,000 distinct CDR3 sequences, over 9.5% found once; its top ten account for approximately 7.6%. Sequencing used PBMCs, obtained before TCRalphabeta/CD19-depleted stem cell transplant. The receptors derive from a boy younger than two with acute myeloid leukemia, due to receive a stem cell transplant.

The table lists this clonotype with a few counts. The chain combines TRBV27 with TRBJ2-3, with D perhaps matching TRBD2 (5 bases). The V gene lost 5 bases and the J gene lost 7 bases, with 13 bases spanning the gap. Germline CDR1 and CDR2: MNHEY and SMNVEV (reference sequence). The CDR3 has 13 residues. Here the CDR3 reads CASSLGTGNTQYF. The CDR3 DNA is TGTGCCAGCAGTCTTGGAACCGGGAATACGCAGTATTTT.

V and J are TRBV7-8 and TRBJ2-3; a weak D match, TRBD1 (5 bases). The V gene's germline CDR1 is SGHVS and CDR2 FQNEAQ. The CDR3 extends over 14 amino acids. With 9 bases removed from V and 1 base from J, the gap between germline ends came to 14 bases. The CDR3 nucleotides are TGTGCCAGTTTAACAGGTCAGGGCACAGATACGCAGTATTTT. It specifies CASLTGQGTDTQYF.

In this sample, this clonotype turned up many times. The V and J genes are TRBV11-1 and TRBJ2-2, with a tentative D call TRBD1 (5 bases). The CDR3 length is 16 residues. Per germline, CDR1 SGHAT and CDR2 FQDESV (reference sequence). V was cut by 1 base and J by 4 bases, with 13 bases left in between. Here the CDR3 DNA reads TGTGCCAGCAGCTTAGGCTCCCAGGGTATCACCGGGGAGCTGTTTTTT. This sequence encodes CASSLGSQGITGELFF.

This clonotype was counted ten times or more. The chain uses TRBV18 and TRBJ1-2; D ambiguous. The CDR3 spans 13 residues. Between the trimmed V and J ends, which lost 2 bases and 4 bases, there was a span of 8 bases. Looked up from germline, CDR1 is KGHSH and CDR2 is LQKENI. The CDR3 spells CASSPTASYGYTF. The CDR3 DNA follows: TGTGCCAGCTCACCAACAGCCAGCTATGGCTACACCTTC. The full variable domain, in which reference TRBV18 and TRBJ1-2 provide the parts outside the CDR3, is NAGVMQNPRHLVRRRGQEARLRCSPMKGHSHVYWYRQLPEEGLKFMVYLQKENIIDESGMPKERFSAEFPKEGPSILRIQQVVRGDSAAYFCASSPTASYGYTFGSGTRLTVV.

This clonotype showed up many times. J is TRBJ2-3 and V is TRBV5-1; tentative D call: TRBD1 (5 bases). Trimming left V 0 bases short and J 2 bases short, with 16 bases between. This CDR3 has 17 amino acids. The germline gives CDR1 SGHRS, CDR2 YFSETQ. CDR3 region: CASSLGLPRGFTDTQYF. CDR3 bases: TGCGCCAGCAGCTTGGGACTCCCAAGGGGCTTCACAGATACGCAGTATTTT.

This clonotype appeared a few times. The chain combines TRBV12-3 or TRBV12-4 with TRBJ1-1; D is perhaps TRBD1 (5 bases). The CDR3 sequence is 13 residues long. V was shortened by 6 bases and J by 3 bases, with 11 bases between the two germline ends. The CDR3 DNA follows: TGTGCCAGCAGGCAACGACAGCACACTGAAGCTTTCTTT. Translation: CASRQRQHTEAFF.

This clonotype was counted many times. This rearrangement joins TRBV3-1 to TRBJ1-1; no firm D call. The CDR3 consists of 14 residues. CDR1 and CDR2 from the germline V gene are LGHDT and YNNKEL (reference sequence). V lost 4 bases to trimming and J lost 4 bases, with 13 bases between them. The CDR3 here is CASSPRPSPTEAFF. CDR3 sequence (DNA): TGTGCCAGCAGCCCCCGACCCTCCCCCACTGAAGCTTTCTTT.